The clone carrying this T cell receptor beta chain came up a few times. A FACSAria was used to sort CD4+ and CD8+ T cells. These cells came from PBMCs. This specimen comes from a study of CD8+ T cells in alopecia areata. Once RNA had been extracted, it was reverse transcribed into cDNA to act as the sequencing template. The method was immunoSEQ multiplex PCR; TCRdb's version includes in-frame clones alone and lacks a portion of them. The profile shows tens of thousands of clones, roughly 60% of them singletons. This CDR3 region has 14 residues. The J gene is TRBJ1-1, the V gene TRBV21-1; TRBD1 is the table's D call and was not checked against the DNA. TRBV21-1 is a pseudogene. This clonotype was sampled from a human donor with alopecia areata. This specimen was CD8+ T cells sorted from blood, taken at week 0. Written as DNA, the CDR3 is TGTGCCAGCAGCAAAGTTACAGAGAACACTGAAGCTTTCTTT. Protein: CASSKVTENTEAFF.